This T cell receptor beta chain was recorded in a study of T cell changes during pregnancy in multiple sclerosis. The data were produced by immunoSEQ multiplex PCR, yet TCRdb's version contains in-frame clones alone and is incomplete. The table shows 69,000 or so clones, with roughly 93% occurring only once. The CDR3 loop spans 13 amino acids. V dropped 1 base and J dropped 11 bases, with 13 bases sitting between them. The germline CDR1 and CDR2 sequences are SGDLS and YYNGEE. The receptor was derived from a female donor with multiple sclerosis, enrolled in a pregnancy study. The V gene is TRBV9, the J gene TRBJ2-1; D not certain. Sequencing used peripheral blood, obtained in the third trimester of pregnancy. CDR3 in DNA: TGTGCCAGCAGCGTACTGACCTCAGGCAAGCAGTTCTTC. This sequence encodes CASSVLTSGKQFF.